The rows below give T cell receptor beta chains drawn from one sample of a study of response to subunit inactivated influenza vaccine. TCRdb reprocessed the RT-PCR reads via MiXCR and lists one record per CDR3 protein. The repertoire includes around 470,000 distinct CDR3 sequences, approximately 7.8% of them detected once, and around 13% sits in the top ten. The material sequenced was PBMCs from blood, taken around 25 months after vaccination. The source of these receptors is a man aged 45 to 70 who received an inactivated influenza vaccine. Each CDR3 is given with its conserved first and last residue. The D gene is left open where the match is weak.

v_call	j_call	d_call	cdr3_aa
TRBV7-9	TRBJ2-2	-	CASSPGTGGELFF
TRBV7-2	TRBJ1-5	-	CASSLGGAQPQHF
TRBV11-2	TRBJ1-1	-	CASSRGGANSEAFF
TRBV9	TRBJ2-1	TRBD2	CASSTWTSGIHEQFF
TRBV20-1	TRBJ1-2	TRBD1	CSAIRDRVTNYGYTF
TRBV10-3	TRBJ2-7	-	CAISTGLAYEQYF
TRBV6-1	TRBJ2-3	TRBD2	CASKRTSGRSSTDTQYF
TRBV7-9	TRBJ2-7	-	CASSETIRGTDEQYF
TRBV7-9	TRBJ2-1	-	CASSREGGLNEQFF
TRBV5-5	TRBJ1-5	TRBD1	CASSFDRGRSNQPQHF
TRBV29-1	TRBJ1-6	-	CSVGEREGSPLHF
TRBV5-1	TRBJ2-5	TRBD2	CASSLTGTSGASQETQYF
TRBV9	TRBJ1-5	-	CASSVDQGRNQPQHF
TRBV5-6	TRBJ2-7	TRBD2	CASSLSGVYEQYF
TRBV10-3	TRBJ2-3	TRBD2	CAIRGPSGFADTQYF
TRBV11-2	TRBJ2-3	TRBD2	CASSPGTSGGTDTQYF
TRBV20-1	TRBJ1-5	TRBD1	CSANLAGTGGNQPQHF
TRBV5-1	TRBJ2-1	TRBD2	CASRSSGGNNEQFF
TRBV28	TRBJ2-3	TRBD2	CASSFFLAGGSTDTQYF
TRBV9	TRBJ2-7	-	CASSVEGDTGYYEQYF
TRBV5-1	TRBJ2-4	-	CASSFGSAKNIQYF
TRBV7-9	TRBJ1-2	-	CASRPPVQDNYGYTF
TRBV19	TRBJ1-4	TRBD1	CASTHPLGRGLEKLFF
TRBV19	TRBJ2-1	-	CASTMRGDLSYNEQFF
TRBV25-1	TRBJ1-6	-	CASSDSWRGSGGISPLHF
TRBV6-2/TRBV6-3	TRBJ1-1	TRBD1	CASSTPGQGSGTEAFF
TRBV21-1	TRBJ2-2	-	CASSNGLAGGPNTGELFF
TRBV6-2/TRBV6-3	TRBJ1-5	-	CASSYWGGQPQHF
TRBV5-1	TRBJ2-7	TRBD1	CASSFGQGRRYEQYF
TRBV20-1	TRBJ2-3	TRBD2	CSARAVAGATDTQYF
TRBV9	TRBJ1-2	-	CASSVGVSYGYTF
TRBV4-1	TRBJ1-4	-	CASSQDPREKLFF
TRBV25-1	TRBJ2-7	-	CASSEGSVARGEQYF
TRBV10-3	TRBJ2-3	TRBD2	CAISLAGGRDTQYF
TRBV4-2	TRBJ1-2	TRBD1	CASSQDRGQGLTF
TRBV3-1	TRBJ1-2	-	CASSSVYGYTF
TRBV7-2	TRBJ2-3	TRBD2	CASSLLGLALTDTQYF
TRBV4-3	TRBJ1-4	-	CASSQKRLGEKLFF